This T cell receptor beta chain was identified in a study of regulatory T cells in long-lasting Graves disease. Building the TCR beta libraries relied on iRepertoire HTBI primers, and CDR3 regions underwent Arm-PCR. TCRdb processed the multiplex PCR reads anew with MiXCR; each CDR3 protein has one entry. The sample has 420,000 or so distinct CDR3 sequences, about 17% seen once. This clonotype showed up many times. There are 13 residues in the CDR3. Germline V CDR1 and CDR2: MNHEY, SVGAGI. V was trimmed by 2 bases and J by 8 bases, leaving 11 bases between them. Time point meaning: newly diagnosed GD, antithyroid drugs for less than 3 months. Researchers made the TCR library from RNA that was extracted from PBMCs. These same data were also listed under a study on T cells in Graves' hyperthyroidism and ophthalmopathy.

This TCR came from a woman aged 18 to 35 with Graves disease. The rearrangement uses TRBV6-5 and TRBJ2-3; D is ambiguous. This sample comprised peripheral blood mononuclear cells (PBMCs), obtained at new diagnosis, from a patient treated with antithyroid drugs. The CDR3 sequence: CASSYNSAGTQYF. CDR3 DNA: TGTGCCAGCAGTTACAACTCAGCTGGTACGCAGTATTTT.